This TCR beta chain was sequenced for a study of T cells in Graves' hyperthyroidism and ophthalmopathy. Study context: Any treatment followed the collection of peripheral blood at initial diagnosis. Study results and limitations: Ophthalmopathy and stable hyperthyroidism were separated by a 13 V-J model.

Amplification of TCR beta CDR3 regions was performed using RNA transcripts as template. HTBI primers were the set used in a first-round RT-PCR of the TCR CDR3. Via MiXCR, TCRdb re-called the multiplex PCR reads, giving one row per CDR3 protein. The top ten hold over 45% of the sample, which has under 350,000 distinct CDR3 sequences, about 21% seen once. This clonotype was observed a handful of times. The antigen is undetermined. This CDR3 is built from 14 residues. Germline V gene lookup returns CDR1 LNHDA and CDR2 SQIVND (reference sequence). The V end lost 5 bases, the J end lost 5 bases, and 16 bases lay between the germline ends. The diagnostic basis comprised clinical symptoms, serum thyroxine and TRAb, thyroid ultrasound and orbital computed tomography.

The sequenced material came from blood. The TCR comes from a woman in her forties or fifties with Graves' hyperthyroidism. The rearrangement links TRBV19 to TRBJ2-7; the D is unclear. The CDR3 here is CASSGAGPLDEQYF. For the CDR3, the DNA is TGTGCCAGTAGTGGTGCAGGACCCTTGGACGAGCAGTACTTC.